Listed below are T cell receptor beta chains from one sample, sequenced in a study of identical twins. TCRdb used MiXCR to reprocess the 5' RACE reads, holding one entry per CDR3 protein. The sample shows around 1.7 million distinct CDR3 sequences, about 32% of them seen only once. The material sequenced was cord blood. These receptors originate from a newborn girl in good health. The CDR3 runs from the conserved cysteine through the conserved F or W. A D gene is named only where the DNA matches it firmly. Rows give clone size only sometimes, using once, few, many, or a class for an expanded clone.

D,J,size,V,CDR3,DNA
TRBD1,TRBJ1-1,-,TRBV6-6,CASLPTGRNTEAFF,TGTGCCAGCCTTCCGACAGGGAGGAACACTGAAGCTTTCTTT
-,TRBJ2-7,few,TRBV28,CASRSPKGGPRLYGGSYEQYF,TGTGCCAGCAGATCCCCTAAGGGGGGTCCGAGGCTATACGGGGGCTCCTACGAGCAGTACTTC
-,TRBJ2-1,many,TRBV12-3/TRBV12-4,CASTLGAYNEQFF,TGTGCCAGCACACTGGGGGCCTACAATGAGCAGTTCTTC
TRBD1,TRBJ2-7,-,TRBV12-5,CASGLWDRSYNEQYF,TGTGCTAGTGGTTTGTGGGACAGGTCCTACAATGAGCAGTACTTC
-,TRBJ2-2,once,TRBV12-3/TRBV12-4,CASSPREWNGELFF,TGTGCCAGCAGCCCCCGGGAGTGGAACGGGGAGCTGTTTTTT
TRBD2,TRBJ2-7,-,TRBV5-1,CASSLLRGGSYEQYF,TGCGCCAGCAGCTTGCTTCGCGGGGGCTCCTACGAGCAGTACTTC
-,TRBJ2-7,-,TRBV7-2,CAGSPPSSYEQYF,TGTGCCGGCAGCCCCCCGAGCTCCTACGAGCAGTACTTC
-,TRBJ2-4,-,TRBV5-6,CASSLFSVKNIQYF,TGTGCCAGCAGCTTGTTTTCGGTTAAAAACATTCAGTACTTC
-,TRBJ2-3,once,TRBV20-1,CSASPTVLPGGTDTQYF,TGCAGTGCTAGCCCTACCGTCCTCCCGGGGGGCACAGATACGCAGTATTTT
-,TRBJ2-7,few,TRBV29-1,CSVEGGHSYEQYF,TGCAGCGTTGAAGGAGGGCACTCCTACGAGCAGTACTTC
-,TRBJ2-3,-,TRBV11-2,CASSLDRLPGAITDTQYF,TGTGCCAGCAGCTTAGATCGACTACCAGGGGCGATCACAGATACGCAGTATTTT
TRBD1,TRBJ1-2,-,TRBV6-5,CAGISRQGAYGYTF,TGTGCCGGCATCTCTCGACAGGGGGCCTATGGCTACACCTTC
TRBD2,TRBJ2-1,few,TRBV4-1,CASSQVPLAGGGNEQFF,TGCGCCAGCAGCCAAGTTCCCCTAGCGGGAGGTGGGAATGAGCAGTTCTTC
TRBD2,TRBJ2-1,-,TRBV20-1,CSALTPTSGYNEQFF,TGCAGTGCTCTCACCCCTACTAGCGGATACAATGAGCAGTTCTTC
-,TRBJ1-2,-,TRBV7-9,CASSPTRFYGYTF,TGTGCCAGCAGCCCCACCCGGTTTTATGGCTACACCTTC
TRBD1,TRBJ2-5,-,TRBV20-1,CSARDKTGKETQYF,TGCAGTGCTAGAGATAAGACAGGGAAGGAGACCCAGTACTTC
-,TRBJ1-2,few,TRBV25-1,CASSEYMGTSGGYTF,TGTGCCAGCAGTGAATATATGGGGACCTCTGGGGGCTACACCTTC
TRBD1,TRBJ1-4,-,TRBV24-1,CATSDSQGAANEKLFF,TGTGCCACCAGTGATTCTCAGGGGGCGGCTAATGAAAAACTGTTTTTT
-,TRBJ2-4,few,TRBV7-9,CASSLSPTLRQYF,TGTGCCAGCAGCTTAAGTCCCACCTTACGCCAGTACTTC
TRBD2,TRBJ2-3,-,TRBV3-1,CASSQGDYPTDTQYF,TGTGCCAGCAGCCAAGGGGACTATCCCACAGATACGCAGTATTTT
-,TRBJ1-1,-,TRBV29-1,CSVGPGSDNTEAFF,TGCAGCGTTGGCCCCGGGAGCGACAACACTGAAGCTTTCTTT
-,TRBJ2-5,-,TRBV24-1,CATSDLGLKGETQYF,TGTGCCACCAGTGACTTGGGACTCAAGGGGGAGACCCAGTACTTC
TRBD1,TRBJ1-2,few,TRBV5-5,CASHRGLDGYTF,TGTGCCAGCCACAGGGGGCTGGATGGCTACACCTTC
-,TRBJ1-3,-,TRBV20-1,CSARRNSGNTIYF,TGCAGTGCCCGCAGAAACTCTGGAAACACCATATATTTT
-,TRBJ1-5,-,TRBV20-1,CSARWTNQPQHF,TGCAGTGCTAGGTGGACCAATCAGCCCCAGCATTTT
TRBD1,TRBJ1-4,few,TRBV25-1,CASSSSGTGEEKLFF,TGTGCCAGCAGTAGCTCCGGGACAGGGGAAGAAAAACTGTTTTTT
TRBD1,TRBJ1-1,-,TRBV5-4,CASSHLTGGLMEAFF,TGTGCCAGCAGCCATCTCACAGGGGGCCTTATGGAAGCTTTCTTT
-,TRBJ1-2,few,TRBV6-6,CASSSDSGYTF,TGTGCCAGCAGCTCGGACAGTGGCTACACCTTC
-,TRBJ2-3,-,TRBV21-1,CASSKAPEGITDTQYF,TGTGCCAGCAGCAAAGCACCCGAGGGGATCACAGATACGCAGTATTTT
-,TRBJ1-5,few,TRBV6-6,CASRETGLFQPQHF,TGTGCCAGCAGAGAGACAGGTCTGTTTCAGCCCCAGCATTTT
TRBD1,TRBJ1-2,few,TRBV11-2,CASSHRTGDNYGYTF,TGTGCCAGCAGCCACAGGACAGGAGATAACTATGGCTACACCTTC
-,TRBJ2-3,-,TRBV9,CASSVTSRTDTQYF,TGTGCCAGCAGCGTGACTTCCCGCACAGATACGCAGTATTTT
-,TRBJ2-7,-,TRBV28,CASSSSSAEQYF,TGTGCCAGCAGTTCCTCTAGCGCCGAGCAGTACTTC
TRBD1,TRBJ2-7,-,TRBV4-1,CASSQARTGRNEQYF,TGCGCCAGCAGCCAAGCTAGGACAGGGAGGAACGAGCAGTACTTC
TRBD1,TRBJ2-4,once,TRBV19,CASSIGTVGNIQYF,TGTGCCAGTAGTATCGGGACAGTTGGGAACATTCAGTACTTC
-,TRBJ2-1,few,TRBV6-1,CASSEWRNFPSYNEQFF,TGTGCCAGCAGTGAATGGAGGAACTTCCCCTCCTACAATGAGCAGTTCTTC
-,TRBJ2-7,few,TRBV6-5,CASSYGLTYEQYF,TGTGCCAGCAGTTACGGACTTACCTACGAGCAGTACTTC
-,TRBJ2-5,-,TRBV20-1,CSNIAVQETQYF,TGCAGCAACATAGCAGTACAAGAGACCCAGTACTTC
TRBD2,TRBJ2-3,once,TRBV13,CASSSFPGLAQVDTQYF,TGTGCCAGCAGCTCCTTTCCGGGACTAGCGCAAGTGGATACGCAGTATTTT
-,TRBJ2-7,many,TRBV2,CASSEGGSYEQYF,TGTGCCAGCAGTGAAGGGGGCTCCTACGAGCAGTACTTC
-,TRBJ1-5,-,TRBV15,CATSGRVPNQPQHF,TGTGCCACCTCGGGCAGGGTCCCGAATCAGCCCCAGCATTTT
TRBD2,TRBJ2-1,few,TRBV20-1,CSAESASGLYNEQFF,TGCAGTGCGGAGTCGGCTAGCGGGCTCTACAATGAGCAGTTCTTC
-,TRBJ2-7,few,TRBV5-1,CASSLDGQNLALNRRYEQYF,TGCGCCAGCAGCTTGGACGGACAGAACCTAGCCCTCAATCGTCGGTACGAGCAGTACTTC
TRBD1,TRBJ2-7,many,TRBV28,CASSLPGTGEYEQYF,TGTGCCAGCAGCTTACCCGGGACAGGGGAATACGAGCAGTACTTC
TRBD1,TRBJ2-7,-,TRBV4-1,CASSQFLNRGASSYEQYF,TGCGCCAGCAGCCAATTTTTGAACAGGGGTGCCAGCTCCTACGAGCAGTACTTC
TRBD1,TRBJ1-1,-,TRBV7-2,CASSPGTGYMNTEAFF,TGTGCCAGCAGTCCCGGGACAGGGTACATGAACACTGAAGCTTTCTTT
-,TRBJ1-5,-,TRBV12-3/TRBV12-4,CASSTGTHQPQHF,TGTGCCAGTTCGACCGGGACACATCAGCCCCAGCATTTT
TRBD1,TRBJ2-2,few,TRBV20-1,CSADRANTGELFF,TGCAGTGCGGACAGGGCGAACACCGGGGAGCTGTTTTTT
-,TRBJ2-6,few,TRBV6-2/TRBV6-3,CASSYARSGANVLTF,TGTGCCAGCAGTTACGCTCGCTCTGGGGCCAACGTCCTGACTTTC
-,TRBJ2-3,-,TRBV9,CASSVGVYLTDTQYF,TGTGCCAGCAGCGTAGGGGTGTACCTCACAGATACGCAGTATTTT
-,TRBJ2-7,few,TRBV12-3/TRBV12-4,CASSFQGTYEQYF,TGTGCCAGCAGTTTCCAGGGGACCTACGAGCAGTACTTC
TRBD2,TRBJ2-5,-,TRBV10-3,CAIMGTSGGDEQYF,TGTGCCATCATGGGGACTAGCGGGGGCGATGAGCAGTACTTC
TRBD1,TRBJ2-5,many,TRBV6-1,CASSVRGETQYF,TGTGCCAGCAGTGTCAGGGGGGAGACCCAGTACTTC